These 21 T cell receptor beta chains came from one sample sequenced in a study of blood T cell repertoires in COVID-19. Libraries were prepared by immunoSEQ multiplex PCR; TCRdb keeps only in-frame clonotypes and omits some of them. The sample contains more than 400,000 clones, about nine tenths of which appear only once. The sequenced sample was PBMCs or T cells enriched from blood (not recorded which). The receptors here all came from a woman aged 18 to 35 who had recovered from COVID-19.

The chain combines TRBV6-5 with TRBJ2-7; 8 positions agree with TRBD1. CDR3 size: 15 residues. V was pared by 6 bases and J by 1 base, with 8 bases of the junction left unmatched. From germline, CDR1 is MNHEY and CDR2 SVGAGI. The CDR3 region is CASRFLTGGSYEQYF. The CDR3 DNA follows: TGTGCCAGCAGATTCCTTACAGGGGGGTCCTACGAGCAGTACTTC.

The chain carries TRBV11-2 and TRBJ2-7; possibly TRBD2 for D (5 bases). This CDR3 is built from 14 residues. Trimming cost V 5 bases and J 3 bases, with 14 bases left between them. Germline V gene sequence: CDR1 SGHAT, CDR2 FQNNGV. CDR3 amino acids: CASSTLAGRYEQYF. The DNA of the CDR3 is TGTGCCAGCAGCACCCTCGCGGGCCGCTACGAGCAGTACTTC.

The chain employs TRBV7-2 and TRBJ1-2; D is unresolved. The V gene's germline CDR1 is SGHTA and CDR2 FQGNSA. Between the trimmed V and J ends, which lost 4 bases and 9 bases, there was a span of 21 bases. CDR3 length: 15 amino acids. The CDR3 here is CASSSPAGGKWRYTF. The CDR3 coding sequence is TGTGCCAGCAGCTCCCCCGCGGGAGGGAAATGGCGCTACACCTTC.

V gene TRBV18 combines with J gene TRBJ1-1; TRBD1 is a possible D gene (5 bases). This CDR3 spans 14 amino acids. CDR1 and CDR2 (germline): KGHSH, LQKENI. V was shortened by 4 bases and J by 1 base, with 10 bases between the two germline ends. In DNA, the CDR3 is TGTGCCAGCTCACAAGACAGATCGAACACTGAAGCTTTCTTT. Translated, it gives CASSQDRSNTEAFF.

The J gene is TRBJ1-2, the V gene TRBV3-1 (or the pseudogene TRBV3-2); 9 nucleotides align to TRBD1. CDR1 is LGHDT, CDR2 YNNKEL, per germline (reference sequence). The CDR3 is 14 residues long. V lost 3 bases to trimming and J lost 8 bases; unmatched junction nucleotides: 7. CDR3 DNA: TGTGCCAGCAGCCAGTTGACAGGGGGAATAGGCTACACCTTC. It translates to CASSQLTGGIGYTF.

Regarding this clone: Other nucleotide sequences in the sample specify the same CDR3. The rearrangement joins TRBV6-5 to TRBJ1-1; D is unclear. The CDR3 is 11 amino acids. Trimming stripped 7 bases from V and 5 bases from J, with 8 bases between. Germline V gene data show CDR1 as MNHEY and CDR2 as SVGAGI. CDR3: CASTRGTEAFF. CDR3 nucleotide sequence: TGTGCCAGCACCCGGGGTACTGAAGCTTTCTTT.

The rearrangement uses TRBV13 and TRBJ1-2; D uncertain. The length of the CDR3 is 14 residues. Trimming removed 4 bases at V and 8 bases at J, with 17 bases between. Germline-derived CDR1 and CDR2 are PRHDT and FYEKMQ (reference sequence). The CDR3 DNA reads TGTGCCAGCAGCTCCGGACTTACCCAGATGGGCTACACCTTC. Translated, it gives CASSSGLTQMGYTF.

The V gene is TRBV2, the J gene TRBJ2-3; the match to TRBD1 covers 8 bases. The CDR3 runs to 15 residues. Losses at the gene ends were 4 bases for V and 5 bases for J; bases not matched to a gene: 8. Looked up from germline, CDR1 is SNHLY and CDR2 is FYNNEI. The CDR3 spells CASSVDREEKDTQYF. DNA of the CDR3: TGTGCCAGCAGTGTGGACAGGGAGGAAAAAGATACGCAGTATTTT.

The chain uses TRBV13 and TRBJ1-2, with D possibly matching TRBD1 (5 bases). CDR3 length: 16 amino acids. Trimming stripped 2 bases from V and 1 base from J, with 14 bases between. Germline CDR1 reads PRHDT; CDR2 reads FYEKMQ (reference sequence). This CDR3 is CASSLYLGGGNYGYTF. CDR3 nucleotides: TGTGCCAGCAGCTTATACCTCGGGGGGGGTAACTATGGCTACACCTTC.

The rearrangement uses TRBV2 and TRBJ2-2; 8 bases are shared with TRBD1. Germline V gene lookup returns CDR1 SNHLY and CDR2 FYNNEI. The CDR3 loop spans 17 amino acids. V gave up 6 bases and J gave up 5 bases; unmatched junction bases: 14. The CDR3 reads CASRVDRDDLWTGELFF. The CDR3 DNA follows: TGTGCCAGCAGAGTGGACAGGGATGACTTATGGACCGGGGAGCTGTTTTTT.

This sequence joins TRBV5-4 and TRBJ1-4, with D possibly being TRBD1 (5 bases). The CDR3 is 14 amino acids. V was clipped by 3 bases and J by 5 bases, with 11 bases between them. Germline CDR1 SGHNT, CDR2 YYREEE (reference sequence). The CDR3 protein is CASSSGGLNEKLFF. In DNA form, the CDR3 reads TGTGCCAGCAGCTCCGGGGGATTGAATGAAAAACTGTTTTTT.

The chain has TRBV24-1 and TRBJ1-2, with D possibly TRBD1 on 6 matching bases. Germline lookup yields CDR1 KGHDR and CDR2 SFDVKD. The ends were cut back, 7 bases at V and 0 bases at J, with 14 bases in the middle. The CDR3 consists of 15 residues. The CDR3 protein is CATSPTGAPNYGYTF. CDR3 DNA sequence: TGTGCCACCAGCCCGACAGGCGCCCCTAACTATGGCTACACCTTC.

The chain couples TRBV19 to TRBJ1-1, with D possibly matching TRBD1 (6 bases). CDR3 size: 14 residues. Germline V gene sequence: CDR1 LNHDA, CDR2 SQIVND (reference sequence). V lost 7 bases and J lost 1, with 13 bases in between. The CDR3 DNA sequence: TGTGCCAGTAACTTAAACAGGGAGAACACTGAAGCTTTCTTT. The encoded protein is CASNLNRENTEAFF.

The chain uses TRBV9 and TRBJ2-7; a possible D gene is TRBD1 (6 bases). The CDR3 is 13 residues long. Trimming cost V 3 bases and J 6 bases, with 13 bases left between them. The germline gives CDR1 SGDLS, CDR2 YYNGEE. The CDR3 loop reads CASSATGIAEQYF. The CDR3 DNA sequence: TGTGCCAGCAGCGCCACAGGGATTGCCGAGCAGTACTTC.

The CDR3 region has the DNA TGTGCCAGCAGTTACGACGGACAGGGAAATTCAGGCTACACCTTC. Protein: CASSYDGQGNSGYTF. The V call is TRBV6-5, the J call TRBJ1-2; 8 bases are a match to TRBD1. Trimming at V came to 2 bases and at J to 8 bases, leaving 10 bases not matched to a gene. The germline gives CDR1 MNHEY, CDR2 SVGAGI. This CDR3 has 15 residues.

CDR3 in DNA: TGTGCCAGCAGTTTAGCCCAGAGCGATGGCTACACCTTC. Translating gives CASSLAQSDGYTF. The chain joins TRBV12-3 or TRBV12-4 to TRBJ1-2; D remains ambiguous. The length of the CDR3 is 13 residues. The V end lost 0 bases, the J end lost 6 bases, and 8 bases lay between the germline ends.

This chain links TRBV24-1 with TRBJ1-5; no firm D call. V lost 9 bases and J lost 2, with 16 bases in between. The length of the CDR3 is 15 residues. CDR1 is KGHDR, CDR2 SFDVKD, per germline. The CDR3 nucleotides are TGTGCCACCCAACCTAACTCTTTTTGCAATCAGCCCCAGCATTTT. Its protein product is CATQPNSFCNQPQHF.

The chain uses TRBV7-9 and TRBJ2-5; D gene ambiguous. The germline V and J ends were trimmed by 1 base and 3 bases, with 9 bases remaining between them. The CDR3 runs to 14 residues. CDR1 and CDR2 from the germline V gene are SEHNR and FQNEAQ (reference sequence). The CDR3 loop reads CASSLGSVEETQYF. The CDR3, as DNA: TGTGCCAGCAGCTTAGGGTCCGTAGAAGAGACCCAGTACTTC.

The chain combines TRBV6-5 with TRBJ2-5; D gene unclear. This CDR3 has 13 residues. Trimming took 7 bases from V and 0 from J, leaving 9 bases between them. Germline-derived CDR1 and CDR2 are MNHEY and SVGAGI. Written as DNA, the CDR3 is TGTGCCAGCACCCCCTCCCACCAAGAGACCCAGTACTTC. It yields the protein CASTPSHQETQYF.

This clone was detected a few times. J is TRBJ2-3 and V is TRBV11-2; a possible D gene is TRBD2 (5 bases). V was pared by 6 bases and J by 2 bases, with 18 bases between. The CDR3 has 16 amino acids. Germline-derived CDR1 and CDR2 are SGHAT and FQNNGV. Written as DNA, the CDR3 is TGTGCCAGCAGGAACTGGCCCGGGATCCTCACAGATACGCAGTATTTT. Translation gives CASRNWPGILTDTQYF.

The genes are TRBV15 and TRBJ1-2, with a weak D call TRBD1 (5 bases). V was clipped by 2 bases and J by 8 bases, with 15 bases between them. Germline lookup yields CDR1 LNHNV and CDR2 YYDKDF (reference sequence). The CDR3 runs 14 residues. Written as DNA, the CDR3 is TGTGCCACCAGCAGAAGCAGGGTTTTGGAAGGCTACACCTTC. Protein sequence: CATSRSRVLEGYTF.